This T cell receptor (beta chain) was sequenced during a study of T-cell memory formation after mild COVID-19. On the study more broadly: The two donors had largely donor-specific TCR clusters.

Sample barcodes and UMIs were carried by the TCR alpha and TCR beta cDNA libraries that 5'RACE generated with constant-segment primers. TCRdb used MiXCR to reprocess the 5' RACE reads, holding one entry per CDR3 protein. This sample carries about 82,000 distinct CDR3 sequences, 10% to 15% of them seen once, and the ten largest clones take roughly a quarter. Germline lookup yields CDR1 SGHRS and CDR2 YFSETQ. V was pared by 4 bases and J by 3 bases, with 7 bases of the junction left unmatched. This CDR3 has 15 amino acids. On this clonotype itself: Its antigen is as yet unknown.

The study, taken as a whole, reports: Clones shrinking between day 15 and 85 showed a balanced CD4/CD8 split, and those that grew later tilted toward CD4+. Pre-infection memory contained some responding clones, which suggested that cross-reactive memory had joined.

Input material: PBMCs or a T cell subset sorted from them (not recorded which). V and J are TRBV5-1 and TRBJ2-7; TRBD2 matches 10 bases. This TCR derives from an adult woman who had mild COVID-19 (a few samples of this study predate the infection). Cell type and time point are not known. The CDR3: CASSPTSGFYYEQYF. The CDR3 DNA is TGCGCCAGCAGCCCGACTAGCGGGTTTTACTACGAGCAGTACTTC.